A single T cell receptor (beta chain) is shown here with its context. The antigen is not known. The J segment lost 4 bases and the V segment lost 4 bases, leaving 17 bases of the junction unmatched. This CDR3 is built from 18 residues. The germline V gene has CDR1 MDHEN and CDR2 SYDVKM. Amplification used 52 TRBV primers and 13 TRBJ primers. Only in-frame clones appear in the TCRdb table, and some are missing; sequencing was by immunoSEQ multiplex PCR. This sample has 20,000 to 25,000 clones, with over 75% found just once. This record belongs to a study of regulatory T cells. Study observations and caveats: In CD3G-deficient patients, conventional CD4+ T cells were enriched for hydrophobic CDR3 residues at positions 6 and 7.

A couple of CD3G-deficient patients had more severe autoimmunity; all had some. Patients aged 2 to 39 years had fewer naive T cells. CD4+ T cells were divided by sorting: CD25-high CD127-low Tregs, CD25-low CD127-high conventional cells. The specimen sequenced was conventional CD4+ T cells sorted from blood. The rearrangement joins TRBV28 to TRBJ1-2, with 8 bases identical to TRBD1. The source of this sequence is a child under 18 with CD3G deficiency. CDR3 residues: CASSSVARTGQVGYGYTF. As DNA, the CDR3 is TGTGCCAGCAGTTCAGTTGCCCGGACAGGGCAAGTAGGCTATGGCTACACCTTC.